This T cell receptor (beta chain) was captured by sequencing in a study of blood T cell repertoires in COVID-19. Study-wide context: Samples representing acute and convalescent COVID-19 were sourced from the United States, Italy and Spain.

Authors' analysis steps: From reference gene primer amplification, estimates of nucleated cell counts were derived. Profiled with immunoSEQ multiplex PCR; TCRdb holds only in-frame clones, not every one. For V, J and clone size, that table is used; D and trimming come from the DNA. The sample consists of 130,000 to 150,000 clones, 88% of them appearing once. The CDR3 is 15 amino acids. V was cut by 6 bases and J by 0 bases, with 12 bases left in between. In germline, CDR1 is SNHLY, CDR2 FYNNEI. The chain couples TRBV2 to TRBJ1-3; no clear D gene. The sequence was collected from a man aged 50 or older with active or convalescent COVID-19. Sequencing was carried out using peripheral blood. CDR3 DNA: TGTGCCAGCAGCATGGAGGGCTACTCTGGAAACACCATATATTTT. Translated: CASSMEGYSGNTIYF.